Given below is one TCR beta chain in context. In the source study's methods: Estimation of nucleated cell counts relied on the amplification of reference gene primers. Assay used: immunoSEQ multiplex PCR; TCRdb lists only in-frame clones, some missing. V and J calls and clone size are copied from that table; D and trimming were computed from the DNA. Here the sample spans over 65,000 clones, approximately 86% being singletons. This sample was taken from a study of blood T cell repertoires in COVID-19. Study-wide background: From the United States, Italy and Spain came samples of acute and convalescent COVID-19. Sample material is recorded as cDNA or gDNA derived from T cells, B-cell-depleted T cells, or PBMCs.

Trimming took 4 bases from V and 6 from J, leaving 15 bases between them. CDR1 is SGHAT and CDR2 is FQNNGV in the germline V gene. The CDR3 length is 14 residues. The sequence came from an elderly man with active or convalescent COVID-19. Sequencing was done on a sample of peripheral blood. The chain couples TRBV11-2 to TRBJ1-1; the D gene is possibly TRBD1 (6 bases). For the CDR3, the DNA is TGTGCCAGCAGCTCGTACAGGGATAGGCCTGAAGCTTTCTTT. Its protein is CASSSYRDRPEAFF.